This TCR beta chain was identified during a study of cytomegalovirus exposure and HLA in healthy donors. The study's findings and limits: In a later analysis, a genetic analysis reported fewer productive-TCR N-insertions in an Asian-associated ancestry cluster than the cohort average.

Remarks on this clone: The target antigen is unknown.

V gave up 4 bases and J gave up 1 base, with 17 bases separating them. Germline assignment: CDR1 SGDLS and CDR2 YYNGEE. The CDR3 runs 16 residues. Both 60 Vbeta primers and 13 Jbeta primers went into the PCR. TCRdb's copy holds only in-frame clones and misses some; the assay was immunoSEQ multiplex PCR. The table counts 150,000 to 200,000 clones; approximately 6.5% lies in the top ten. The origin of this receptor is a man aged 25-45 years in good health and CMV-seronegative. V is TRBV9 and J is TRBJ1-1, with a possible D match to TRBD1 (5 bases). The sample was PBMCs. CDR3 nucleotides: TGTGCCAGCAGCAGGGACGGGCGGGGAGGGAACACTGAAGCTTTCTTT. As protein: CASSRDGRGGNTEAFF. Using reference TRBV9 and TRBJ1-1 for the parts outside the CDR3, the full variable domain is DSGVTQTPKHLITATGQRVTLRCSPRSGDLSVYWYQQSLDQGLQFLIQYYNGEERAKGNILERFSAQQFPDLHSELNLSSLELGDSALYFCASSRDGRGGNTEAFFGQGTRLTVV.